Listed here are 6 T cell receptor beta chains from one sample, sequenced in a study of cytomegalovirus exposure and HLA in healthy donors. The PCR contained 60 Vbeta and 13 Jbeta primers. The table came from immunoSEQ multiplex PCR; TCRdb's copy has only in-frame clones and leaves some out. The table includes about 170,000 clones, 77% detected once. Sequences were obtained from PBMCs. The origin of the receptors is a female donor in good health and CMV-seronegative.

The J gene is TRBJ2-5, the V gene TRBV9; unclear D gene. The germline V and J ends were trimmed by 0 bases and 0 bases, with 9 bases remaining between them. From germline, CDR1 is SGDLS and CDR2 YYNGEE. The CDR3 contains 15 residues. DNA for the CDR3: TGTGCCAGCAGCGTAGGCAGAACTAACCAAGAGACCCAGTACTTC. Protein: CASSVGRTNQETQYF. The full variable domain, with the rest looked up from reference TRBV9 and TRBJ2-5, is DSGVTQTPKHLITATGQRVTLRCSPRSGDLSVYWYQQSLDQGLQFLIQYYNGEERAKGNILERFSAQQFPDLHSELNLSSLELGDSALYFCASSVGRTNQETQYFGPGTRLLVL.

The J gene is TRBJ2-1, the V gene TRBV10-1, with 7 nucleotides matching TRBD1. Germline lookup yields CDR1 WNHNN and CDR2 SYGVQD (reference sequence). After removal of 2 bases from V and 5 bases from J, the junction contained 6 bases not matched to a gene. The CDR3 is 15 amino acids. CDR3 coding DNA: TGCGCCAGCAGTGAGCAGGGACAGATAAACAATGAGCAGTTCTTC. This gives the protein CASSEQGQINNEQFF.

This sequence joins TRBV15 and TRBJ2-1; TRBD2 agrees at 12 bases. Germline V gene data show CDR1 as LNHNV and CDR2 as YYDKDF (reference sequence). V was pared by 3 bases and J by 7 bases, with 10 bases of the junction left unmatched. This CDR3 is 17 amino acids long. CDR3 nucleotide sequence: TGTGCCACCAGCAGGGTCTCTAGCGGGAGGGCCGATAATGAGCAGTTCTTC. Its protein is CATSRVSSGRADNEQFF. The variable domain in full, with the rest retrieved from reference TRBV15 and TRBJ2-1, is DAMVIQNPRYQVTQFGKPVTLSCSQTLNHNVMYWYQQKSSQAPKLLFHYYDKDFNNEADTPDNFQSRRPNTSFCFLDIRSPGLGDTAMYLCATSRVSSGRADNEQFFGPGTRLTVL.

The rearrangement links TRBV6-6 to TRBJ1-4; 10 positions match TRBD1. CDR1 and CDR2 from the germline V gene are MNHNY and SVGAGI (reference sequence). There are 16 residues in the CDR3. The J segment lost 5 bases and the V segment lost 6 bases, leaving 9 bases of the junction unmatched. Written as DNA, the CDR3 is TGTGCCAGCAGATGGGACAGGGGCATCTCAAATGAAAAACTGTTTTTT. It is translated as CASRWDRGISNEKLFF.

The chain is built from TRBV6-6 and TRBJ1-6, with 7 bases identical to TRBD1. Germline CDR1 and CDR2: MNHNY and SVGAGI (reference sequence). The ends lost 2 bases at V and 10 bases at J; junction bases unmatched: 8. This CDR3 has 15 amino acids. CDR3 region: CASSYAGGTSSPLHF. The DNA for the CDR3 is TGTGCCAGCAGTTACGCAGGGGGGACTAGCTCACCCCTCCACTTT.

This clone was seen a handful of times. The chain recombines TRBV2 with TRBJ1-1, with 8 bases aligning to TRBD1. This CDR3 is built from 18 residues. V shed 6 bases and J 4 bases; nucleotides not matched to a gene: 19. The germline V gene has CDR1 SNHLY and CDR2 FYNNEI. CDR3 in amino acids: CASSAGRRGQGWGTEAFF. CDR3 DNA: TGTGCCAGCAGCGCAGGGCGCAGGGGGCAGGGTTGGGGCACTGAAGCTTTCTTT.